This T cell receptor beta chain was sequenced during a study of blood T cells in healthy people across ages. CDR1 is SQVTM, CDR2 ANQGSEA, per germline. The CDR3 loop spans 12 amino acids. Trimming removed 3 bases at V and 2 bases at J, with 7 bases between. Through a sample-barcoded 5' primer and a J-beta primer mix, a second PCR was run for roughly 6 to 11 cycles. TCRdb passed the 5' RACE reads through MiXCR, listing each CDR3 protein once. The sample lists around 990,000 distinct CDR3 sequences; more than 30% were seen once. Sample: blood. This chain links TRBV29-1 with TRBJ2-5, with D perhaps matching TRBD1 (5 bases). The clonotype was recovered from a man in his late teens or twenties in good health. CDR3 in amino acids: CSVDQGQETQYF. The CDR3 coding sequence is TGCAGCGTTGACCAGGGACAAGAGACCCAGTACTTC.